This is a list of T cell receptor beta chains from one sample in a study of neurological immune-mediated disorders. TCRdb reanalysed the 5' RACE reads using MiXCR and keeps one entry per CDR3 protein. The table includes roughly 36,000 distinct CDR3 sequences, around an eighth detected once. The sample comprised PBMCs. All receptors come from a woman between 50 and 59 years old with HTLV-1-associated myelopathy (HAM/TSP). Both conserved end residues are part of each CDR3. The order of the fields is clone size, V gene, D gene, J gene, CDR3 protein, CDR3 DNA. D genes are given only for firm matches. Clone size appears in some rows only: once, few, many, or a class for an expanded clone.

>many|TRBV4-3|NA|TRBJ1-2
CASSQFQGQVLGRGYTF
TGCGCCAGCAGCCAATTTCAGGGGCAGGTCCTAGGGAGAGGCTACACCTTC
>few|TRBV7-6|NA|TRBJ1-3
CASSLSRNRVGNTIYF
TGTGCCAGCAGCTTATCTCGCAACAGGGTTGGAAACACCATATATTTT
>many|TRBV6-1|TRBD1|TRBJ2-3
CASSEVQGQTDTQYF
TGTGCCAGCAGTGAAGTACAGGGACAGACAGATACGCAGTATTTT
>many|TRBV12-3/TRBV12-4|NA|TRBJ1-5
CASSSGQPQHF
TGTGCCAGCAGTTCGGGCCAGCCCCAGCATTTT
>many|TRBV6-5|TRBD1|TRBJ1-2
CASSSGTGVFGYTF
TGTGCCAGCAGTTCCGGGACAGGGGTCTTTGGCTACACCTTC
>many|TRBV25-1|TRBD1|TRBJ1-5
CASSGTGQGNQPQHF
TGTGCCAGCAGTGGGACAGGGCAGGGCAATCAGCCCCAGCATTTT
>NA|TRBV20-1|NA|TRBJ2-1
CSATTRNYNEQFF
TGCAGTGCGACCACTAGGAATTACAATGAGCAGTTCTTC
>many|TRBV6-6|NA|TRBJ2-5
CASSPIPETQYF
TGTGCCAGCTCTCCAATCCCGGAGACCCAGTACTTC
>once|TRBV9|NA|TRBJ2-3
CASSARGGFTDTKYF
TGTGCCAGCAGCGCCCGAGGGGGGTTCACAGATACGAAGTATTTC
>NA|TRBV25-1|NA|TRBJ2-7
CASSGLGCEQYF
TGTGCCAGCAGTGGGTTAGGGTGCGAGCAGTACTTC
>many|TRBV6-2/TRBV6-3|NA|TRBJ1-2
CASSYPSGTGFYGYTF
TGTGCCAGCAGTTACCCGTCGGGGACGGGCTTCTATGGCTACACCTTC
>many|TRBV7-8|NA|TRBJ1-1
CASSYSTMNTEAFF
TGTGCCAGCAGCTACAGCACAATGAACACTGAAGCTTTCTTT
>NA|TRBV27|NA|TRBJ2-3
CASRREYRRPDTQYF
TGTGCCAGCCGACGGGAGTATCGGAGGCCAGATACGCAGTATTTT
>many|TRBV28|NA|TRBJ2-6
CASSLWTSGANVLTF
TGTGCCAGCAGTTTATGGACCTCTGGGGCCAACGTCCTGACTTTC
>many|TRBV2|TRBD2|TRBJ2-3
CASRRLAGGHGDTQYF
TGTGCCAGCAGACGACTAGCGGGGGGGCACGGAGATACGCAGTATTTT
>many|TRBV12-3/TRBV12-4|NA|TRBJ2-5
CASSSAGGGRETQYF
TGTGCCAGCAGTTCCGCGGGTGGGGGGCGCGAGACCCAGTACTTC
>NA|TRBV20-1|NA|TRBJ2-7
CSASPRIAASYEQYF
TGCAGTGCTAGTCCCAGGATAGCGGCATCCTACGAGCAGTACTTC
>many|TRBV5-1|NA|TRBJ1-1
CASSPRTSDGTEAFF
TGCGCCAGCAGCCCACGGACCAGCGATGGCACTGAAGCTTTCTTT
>many|TRBV2|NA|TRBJ2-1
CASSWLDRNPYNEQFF
TGTGCCAGCAGCTGGTTAGACAGAAACCCCTACAATGAGCAGTTCTTC
>many|TRBV15|TRBD1|TRBJ1-2
CATSRFGQVGYGYTF
TGTGCCACCAGCAGATTTGGACAGGTTGGCTATGGCTACACCTTC
>NA|TRBV20-1|NA|TRBJ2-3
CSARVGVVTDTQYF
TGCAGTGCTAGAGTTGGGGTTGTCACAGATACGCAGTATTTT
>few|TRBV7-2|NA|TRBJ2-3
CASSLVPTTDTQYF
TGTGCCAGCAGCTTAGTCCCGACAACAGATACGCAGTATTTT
>many|TRBV5-1|NA|TRBJ2-2
CASSLAGITGELFF
TGCGCCAGCAGCTTGGCGGGGATCACCGGGGAGCTGTTTTTT
>many|TRBV7-3|NA|TRBJ2-3
CASSAGTPGLDTQYF
TGTGCCAGCAGCGCAGGGACACCGGGGTTGGATACGCAGTATTTT
>many|TRBV12-3/TRBV12-4|NA|TRBJ1-6
CASSQLPGKSPLHF
TGTGCCAGCAGTCAACTCCCAGGGAAATCACCCCTCCACTTT
>many|TRBV4-1|NA|TRBJ2-5
CASSLRLGTETQYF
TGCGCCAGCAGCCTCCGACTAGGTACGGAGACCCAGTACTTC
>many|TRBV5-1|NA|TRBJ2-1
CASSLAGHYNEQFF
TGCGCCAGCAGCTTGGCGGGCCACTACAATGAGCAGTTCTTC
>many|TRBV14|NA|TRBJ1-2
CASSQVDRPNYGYTF
TGTGCCAGCAGCCAAGTAGATAGGCCTAACTATGGCTACACCTTC
>many|TRBV12-3/TRBV12-4|NA|TRBJ1-6
CASSSGTVGSVNSPLHF
TGTGCCAGCAGCTCTGGGACGGTGGGAAGTGTCAATTCACCCCTCCACTTT
>many|TRBV12-3/TRBV12-4|NA|TRBJ2-2
CASSHPGAGELFF
TGTGCCAGCAGCCACCCAGGGGCCGGGGAGCTGTTTTTT
>NA|TRBV20-1|TRBD2|TRBJ2-7
CSARDRSSGSYEQYF
TGCAGTGCTAGAGATCGCTCTAGCGGCTCCTACGAGCAGTACTTC
>many|TRBV12-3/TRBV12-4|NA|TRBJ2-5
CASSPYGETQYF
TGTGCCAGCAGTCCCTATGGAGAGACCCAGTACTTC
>many|TRBV2|NA|TRBJ2-1
CASSATGYNEQFF
TGTGCCAGCAGTGCAACAGGGTATAATGAGCAGTTCTTC
>many|TRBV15|TRBD1|TRBJ2-7
CATSRDPDRVWDEQYF
TGTGCCACCAGCAGAGACCCGGACAGGGTGTGGGACGAGCAGTACTTC
>many|TRBV5-1|NA|TRBJ1-1
CASSLNPRDDNTEAFF
TGCGCCAGCAGCCTCAACCCCCGGGACGATAACACTGAAGCTTTCTTT
>many|TRBV7-2|NA|TRBJ2-7
CASSLGDGEQYF
TGTGCCAGCAGCTTAGGGGACGGCGAGCAGTACTTC
>many|TRBV12-3/TRBV12-4|TRBD1|TRBJ1-5
CASRAGGLGQPQHF
TGTGCCAGCAGGGCAGGGGGCTTAGGCCAGCCCCAGCATTTT
>many|TRBV7-9|NA|TRBJ2-1
CASSKERGPDNNEQFF
TGTGCCAGCAGCAAAGAACGGGGGCCAGATAACAATGAGCAGTTCTTC
>NA|TRBV14|TRBD2|TRBJ2-5
CASSQDSGGETQYF
TGTGCCAGCAGCCAAGATAGCGGGGGAGAGACCCAGTACTTC
>many|TRBV3-1|NA|TRBJ2-1
CASSIRTNEQFF
TGTGCCAGCAGCATAAGGACGAATGAGCAGTTCTTC
>NA|TRBV9|TRBD1|TRBJ2-2
CVSSAWDRVDNGELFF
TGTGTCAGCAGCGCATGGGACAGGGTGGACAACGGGGAGCTGTTTTTT
>many|TRBV7-2|TRBD1|TRBJ1-1
CASSLGQGATFF
TGTGCCAGCAGCCTCGGACAGGGGGCAACTTTCTTT
>many|TRBV5-1|NA|TRBJ1-6
CASSLDLDGNSPLHF
TGCGCCAGCAGCTTGGACCTGGACGGGAATTCACCCCTCCACTTT
>NA|TRBV5-5|NA|TRBJ1-2
CASSHGTVNYGYTF
TGTGCCAGCAGCCACGGGACCGTAAACTATGGCTACACCTTC
>many|TRBV5-1|NA|TRBJ2-1
CASSLDGGGNEQFF
TGCGCCAGCAGCTTGGACGGCGGCGGGAATGAGCAGTTCTTC
>many|TRBV12-3/TRBV12-4|NA|TRBJ2-2
CASSLRQRGTGELFF
TGTGCCAGCAGTTTACGGCAGAGGGGCACCGGGGAGCTGTTTTTT